This T cell receptor beta chain comes out of a study of T cells after yellow fever vaccination. Study details: Preparation of fractions with low cell numbers was performed using SMART-Seq v4 Ultra Low Input.

Study-wide results and caveats: High-abundance clonotypes from the bulk population could contaminate FACS-sorted repertoires. The secondary response peaked faster, at day 5 versus 15, but was weaker.

CDR1 and CDR2 (germline): DFQATT, SNEGSKA (reference sequence). V lost 1 base, J lost 2 bases, and 15 bases lay in between. CDR3 length: 16 residues. On this clonotype: As yet, its antigen is unknown.

The 5'RACE template-switching step produced TCR cDNA and added a universal primer site and UMIs. MiXCR was run by TCRdb on the 5' RACE reads, yielding one entry per CDR3 protein. Among fewer than 350,000 distinct CDR3 sequences listed, around 3.9% were seen once. The V call is TRBV20-1, the J call TRBJ1-5; unclear D gene. Sequenced here: PBMCs, sampled on the day of the yellow fever booster vaccination. The origin of this receptor is a young man who received the YFV17D yellow fever vaccine. CDR3 sequence: CSARVPRLTGNQPQHF. The CDR3 nucleotides read TGCAGTGCTAGAGTACCCCGATTGACGGGCAATCAGCCCCAGCATTTT.